The rows below give T cell receptor beta chains drawn from one sample of a study of multiple sclerosis patients with progressive multifocal leukoencephalopathy. Profiling relied on immunoSEQ multiplex PCR, and the TCRdb table lists in-frame clones only, not all of them. Of 25,000 to 35,000 clones detected, roughly 84% appear once; the ten largest clones hold 3% to 3.5%. The material was PBMCs, obtained from a patient treated with natalizumab. The receptors originated from a human donor with progressive multifocal leukoencephalopathy. Each CDR3 is given with its conserved first and last residue. A D gene is named only where the DNA matches it firmly. Clone size is not always given. Where it is, it says once, few, many or a class for expanded clones.

CDR3nt,CDR3aa,v_gene,j_gene,abundance,d_gene
TGCGCCAGCAGTGCGTATGGCAATCAGCCCCAGCATTTT,CASSAYGNQPQHF,TRBV10-1,TRBJ1-5,NA,NA
TGCGCCAGCAGCCCTGAAGACCCTAGTTACTACAATGAGCAGTTCTTC,CASSPEDPSYYNEQFF,TRBV5-1,TRBJ2-1,once,NA
TGTGCCATCAGTGGGGCCAGGGTAACCGGGGAGCTGTTTTTT,CAISGARVTGELFF,TRBV10-3,TRBJ2-2,NA,NA
TGTGCCAGCAGCTTAGAGTCAGGGCCTGGAAACACCATATATTTT,CASSLESGPGNTIYF,TRBV7-2,TRBJ1-3,NA,NA
TGCAGCGTGGCAGGCTTTTCGGGAAACACCATATATTTT,CSVAGFSGNTIYF,TRBV29-1,TRBJ1-3,NA,NA
TGTGCCAGTAGTTCCCGGACACCTTCCACTGAAGCTTTCTTT,CASSSRTPSTEAFF,TRBV19,TRBJ1-1,NA,NA
TGTGCCAGCAGCCCACGCGGGAGGAACCCCTCTGGAAACACCATATATTTT,CASSPRGRNPSGNTIYF,TRBV9,TRBJ1-3,NA,NA
TGTGCCAGCAGCCACACAGGGAAACCCTACTTC,CASSHTGKPYF,TRBV14,TRBJ2-7,NA,NA
TGTGCCAGCAGTCCGGGACAGTTGAGTTCACCCCTCCACTTT,CASSPGQLSSPLHF,TRBV6-5,TRBJ1-6,once,TRBD1
TGTGCCAGCTCACCCGAGGACAGGGGGGCCCAGCATTTT,CASSPEDRGAQHF,TRBV18,TRBJ1-5,NA,TRBD1
TGTGCCAGCAGCAAACGCGGGACTAGCGGATATCAAGAGACCCAGTACTTC,CASSKRGTSGYQETQYF,TRBV5-6,TRBJ2-5,NA,TRBD2
TGTGCCAGTAGTGACCTAGCGGGAGGCCTTATGAATGAGCAGTTCTTC,CASSDLAGGLMNEQFF,TRBV19,TRBJ2-1,NA,TRBD2
TGTGCCAGCAGCTTAGGGGACGACTCTGGAAACACCATATATTTT,CASSLGDDSGNTIYF,TRBV7-9,TRBJ1-3,NA,NA
TGTGCCAGCAGCTTAGGTGGCCGACAGGCAGCAGATACGCAGTATTTT,CASSLGGRQAADTQYF,TRBV11-2,TRBJ2-3,NA,NA
TGTGCCAGCAGTTCATACGGCTCAAGGGAACAGAATCAGCCCCAGCATTTT,CASSSYGSREQNQPQHF,TRBV28,TRBJ1-5,NA,NA
TGTGCCAGCAGTTTTATGCAGGGGAACACTGAAGCTTTCTTT,CASSFMQGNTEAFF,TRBV6-1,TRBJ1-1,NA,NA
TGTGCCAGCAGCCTTAATAGCCCCGGGGAGCTGTTTTTT,CASSLNSPGELFF,TRBV5-4,TRBJ2-2,NA,NA
TGTGCCAGCAGCCAAGAAAAATGGGCCCAGCAGGGCGAGCAGTACTTC,CASSQEKWAQQGEQYF,TRBV4-2,TRBJ2-7,NA,NA
TGTGCCAGCAGTGAGTTTTCGGACAGGGCGAACACTGAAGCTTTCTTT,CASSEFSDRANTEAFF,TRBV28,TRBJ1-1,NA,TRBD1